A selection of T cell receptor beta chains follows, all from one sample in a study of blood T cell repertoires in COVID-19. Generated by immunoSEQ multiplex PCR, the TCRdb table keeps only in-frame clones and is missing some. The sample yields some 80,000 clones, around 87% seen once. Specimen: peripheral blood. The receptor set was obtained from an elderly man with active or convalescent COVID-19. Each CDR3 is given with its conserved first and last residue. Fields, in order: clone size, V gene, D gene, J gene, CDR3 DNA, CDR3 protein. A D gene is named only where the DNA matches it firmly. The size field is filled for only some rows; it gives once, few, many or a size class.

once	TRBV2	TRBD1	TRBJ1-4	TGTGCCAGCAGTAAGACAGGGGGCCGGGAAAAACTGTTTTTT	CASSKTGGREKLFF
-	TRBV29-1	TRBD1	TRBJ1-1	TGCAGCGCTGGACAGGCGAACACTGAAGCTTTCTTT	CSAGQANTEAFF
-	TRBV5-6	-	TRBJ1-1	TGTGCCAGCAGCTTCTTCGACAGAAACACTGAAGCTTTCTTT	CASSFFDRNTEAFF
-	TRBV10-1	-	TRBJ1-5	TGCGCCAGCAGTAGGGGGAACAATCAGCCCCAGCATTTT	CASSRGNNQPQHF
-	TRBV11-3	-	TRBJ2-1	TGTGCCAGCAGCTTAGGCGGGGAATACGAGCAGTTCTTC	CASSLGGEYEQFF
-	TRBV5-1	TRBD1	TRBJ1-1	TGCGCCAGCAGCCCCCAGGGACAGGCTAGGGCTGAAGCTTTCTTT	CASSPQGQARAEAFF
-	TRBV5-1	TRBD2	TRBJ2-3	TGCGCCCCCAGCCGACGGGGGGGGAGTGGGGCAGATACGCAGTATTTT	CAPSRRGGSGADTQYF
-	TRBV10-3	TRBD1	TRBJ1-1	TGTGCCATCAGTCGGACAGGGCCGAACACTGAAGCTTTCTTT	CAISRTGPNTEAFF
-	TRBV3-1/TRBV3-2	-	TRBJ1-5	TGTGCCAGCAGCCAAGTCGGTCGCAATCAGCCCCAGCATTTT	CASSQVGRNQPQHF
-	TRBV9	-	TRBJ1-2	TGTGCCAGCAGCGTAACGGGGTCTAACTATGGCTACACCTTC	CASSVTGSNYGYTF
-	TRBV15	-	TRBJ1-1	TGTGCCACCAGCAGAGGACGAGGGTGGACTGAAGCTTTCTTT	CATSRGRGWTEAFF
-	TRBV11-2	-	TRBJ1-5	TGTGCCAGCAGCCAAAGCGGGGATCAGCCCCAGCATTTT	CASSQSGDQPQHF
-	TRBV24-1	-	TRBJ2-2	TGTGCCACCCAGGGCCAGTTGAACACCGGGGAGCTGTTTTTT	CATQGQLNTGELFF
once	TRBV6-1	TRBD2	TRBJ2-1	TGTGCCAGCAGTGAAGCACTCGAGTACGCGGGGGGGGGAGGTGAGCAGTTCTTC	CASSEALEYAGGGGEQFF
once	TRBV19	-	TRBJ2-5	TGTGCCAGTGGTATGACAGGCCCCTCGGTAGAGACCCAGTACTTC	CASGMTGPSVETQYF
-	TRBV5-5	-	TRBJ1-6	TGTGCCAGCAGCTTGGGAGGTTCTCGGGGAACTCTCAATTCACCCCTCCACTTT	CASSLGGSRGTLNSPLHF
-	TRBV11-2	TRBD1	TRBJ1-2	TGTGCCAGCAGCTTAGACAGGGGGTCTGATGGCTACACCTTC	CASSLDRGSDGYTF
-	TRBV29-1	TRBD2	TRBJ2-2	TGCAGCGTAGGGACTAGCGGGATTTCCGGGGAGCTGTTTTTT	CSVGTSGISGELFF
-	TRBV18	-	TRBJ2-3	TGTGCCAGCTCACCACGAGGCACAGATACGCAGTATTTT	CASSPRGTDTQYF
once	TRBV24-1	-	TRBJ1-2	TGTGCCACCAGTGACCCGAGACTTAACTATGGCTACACCTTC	CATSDPRLNYGYTF
-	TRBV24-1	TRBD1	TRBJ2-1	TGTGCCACCAGTGAACCACAGGGGGACTACAATGAGCAGTTCTTC	CATSEPQGDYNEQFF
-	TRBV24-1	-	TRBJ2-1	TGTGCCACCAGCGTTTACAATGAGCAGTTCTTC	CATSVYNEQFF